This entry lists 32 T cell receptor beta chains sequenced from one sample in a study of blood T cells in healthy people across ages (dated by TCRdb to between 2015 and 2017). The library relied on 5' RACE. The sequencer was an Illumina HiSeq 2500. A second about 7 to 12 cycle PCR used a sample-barcoded 5' primer and a J-beta primer mix. TCRdb's own reprocessing of the public reads used fastp at Q25 and MiXCR and kept productive beta chains. Each CDR3 protein gets just one entry, which takes the most common genes and DNA from the rows behind it. The sample records 800,000 or so distinct CDR3 sequences, approximately 59% of which are singletons. Of the sample, about a quarter is held by the ten largest clones. The sequenced sample consisted of blood. These receptors came from a man aged 25 to 40 in good health.

The chain couples TRBV14 to TRBJ2-7; D tentatively fits TRBD1 or TRBD2 (5 bases each). Trimming removed 2 bases at V and 2 bases at J, with 13 bases between. Per the germline V gene, CDR1 is SGHDN and CDR2 is FVKESK. The CDR3 extends over 15 amino acids. The CDR3 DNA sequence: TGTGCCAGCAGCCAATCAAAAGAGGGGACCTACGAGCAGTACTTC. This sequence encodes CASSQSKEGTYEQYF.

This clonotype was seen a few times. The chain carries TRBV10-3 and TRBJ2-5; D gene unclear. TRBJ2-7 explains the end of the DNA better; the J call may be wrong. The CDR3 extends over 12 amino acids. Germline assignment: CDR1 ENHRY and CDR2 SYGVKD. The CDR3 coding sequence is TGTGCCATCACGGGTGCCTCGGGCGAGCAGTACTTC. It yields the protein CAITGASGEQYF.

The chain employs TRBV30 and TRBJ2-6; 7 bases line up with TRBD1. CDR1 is GTSNPN and CDR2 is SVGIG in the germline V gene (reference sequence). V trimming: 3 bases; J trimming: 4 bases; junction bases outside the gene matches: 12. This CDR3 spans 17 amino acids. CDR3 protein: CAWRAKTGNPGANVLTF. Here the CDR3 DNA reads TGTGCCTGGAGGGCGAAGACAGGGAATCCCGGGGCCAACGTCCTGACTTTC. Looking up the rest from reference TRBV30 and TRBJ2-6 gives the full variable domain: SQTIHQWPATLVQPVGSPLSLECTVEGTSNPNLYWYRQAAGRGLQLLFYSVGIGQISSEVPQNLSASRPQDRQFILSSKKLLLSDSGFYLCAWRAKTGNPGANVLTFGAGSRLTVL.

V usage is TRBV29-1 and J usage is TRBJ2-7; D is perhaps TRBD1 or TRBD2 (6 bases each). Germline V gene sequence: CDR1 SQVTM, CDR2 ANQGSEA. The length of the CDR3 is 14 residues. V gave up 5 bases and J gave up 4 bases, with 18 bases separating them. The CDR3 sequence is CSVRLGGFSYEQYF. DNA of the CDR3: TGCAGCGTTCGTCTGGGGGGCTTCTCTTACGAGCAGTACTTC.

The chain couples TRBV7-8 to TRBJ2-1, with 9 positions matching TRBD1. Germline lookup yields CDR1 SGHVS and CDR2 FQNEAQ. CDR3 size: 14 residues. V shed 6 bases, J shed 10 bases, and the junction held 10 bases outside the gene matches. The CDR3 spells CASRQGANVREQFF. The DNA of the CDR3 is TGTGCCAGCAGACAGGGGGCGAATGTTAGGGAGCAGTTCTTC.

This clonotype was counted at least ten times. CDR3 sequence (DNA): TGCAGCGTTGTTGAGGGGGACTACGAGCAGTACTTC. It encodes CSVVEGDYEQYF. This sequence joins TRBV29-1 and TRBJ2-7; TRBD1 might be the D (6 bases). This CDR3 is built from 12 residues. Germline V gene lookup returns CDR1 SQVTM and CDR2 ANQGSEA. V was trimmed by 4 bases and J by 3 bases, leaving 10 bases between them.

The chain has TRBV7-9 and TRBJ2-1; D assignment may be TRBD1 or TRBD2 (5 bases each). The CDR3 is 12 residues long. Trimming left V 4 bases short and J 6 bases short, with 7 bases between. The germline V gene encodes CDR1 SEHNR and CDR2 FQNEAQ (reference sequence). The CDR3 nucleotides are TGTGCCAGCAGCTGGGACGTCAATGAGCAGTTCTTC. Its protein product is CASSWDVNEQFF.

This chain joins TRBV6-5 and TRBJ2-1, with TRBD2 matching over 9 bases. Germline CDR1 is MNHEY and CDR2 is SVGAGI. The ends lost 6 bases at V and 4 bases at J; junction bases unmatched: 10. The CDR3 contains 16 residues. CDR3 region: CASRPYLAGDYNEQFF. CDR3 nucleotides: TGTGCCAGCAGGCCCTACTTAGCGGGGGATTACAATGAGCAGTTCTTC.

Only a few counts were recorded for this clonotype. CDR3 coding DNA: TGTGCCAGCAGCTTAGGGCTAGACTACAATGAGCAGTTCTTC. As protein: CASSLGLDYNEQFF. The chain joins TRBV11-2 to TRBJ2-1; D call uncertain. The CDR3 covers 14 residues. V gave up 1 base and J gave up 3 bases, with 7 bases separating them. CDR1 SGHAT and CDR2 FQNNGV come from the germline V gene.

V usage is TRBV9 and J usage is TRBJ2-4; 12 bases are a match to TRBD1. TRBJ2-7 matches the DNA end more closely, so the J call is doubtful. The CDR3 length is 14 residues. Germline CDR1 SGDLS, CDR2 YYNGEE. This CDR3 is CASSAGTGGFEQYF. Here the CDR3 DNA reads TGTGCCAGCAGCGCCGGGACAGGGGGCTTCGAGCAGTACTTC.

The chain recombines TRBV4-1 with TRBJ2-5; no reliable D call. The ends were cut back, 4 bases at V and 3 bases at J, with 9 bases in the middle. Germline loops: CDR1 MGHRA, CDR2 YSYEKL. The CDR3 extends over 13 amino acids. The CDR3 DNA reads TGCGCCAGCAGCCTGGCGGTTAAAGAGACCCAGTACTTC. Amino acid sequence: CASSLAVKETQYF.

CDR3 sequence reads: CASHPQGYPNTGELFF. The DNA for the CDR3 is TGTGCCAGCCACCCACAGGGCTACCCGAACACCGGGGAGCTGTTTTTT. The chain is built from TRBV19 and TRBJ2-2, with TRBD1 as a possible D gene (6 bases). Trimming took off 9 bases at V and 0 bases at J, with 17 bases between the two ends. Per the germline V gene, CDR1 is LNHDA and CDR2 is SQIVND (reference sequence). The CDR3 contains 16 residues.

The gene calls are TRBV5-6 and TRBJ2-7; D not resolved. Looked up from germline, CDR1 is SGHDT and CDR2 is YYEEEE. The CDR3 runs 15 residues. V was clipped by 0 bases and J by 1 base, with 11 bases between them. This CDR3 is CASSLGPQSSYEQYF. The CDR3 DNA is TGTGCCAGCAGCTTGGGGCCACAGAGTTCCTACGAGCAGTACTTC.

The chain links TRBV18 to TRBJ2-3; D unclear. This CDR3 spans 14 amino acids. CDR1 and CDR2 from the germline V gene are KGHSH and LQKENI. The V end was cut by 3 bases, the J end by 0 bases, with 7 bases between. CDR3 loop: CASSPAGSTDTQYF. The CDR3 DNA sequence: TGTGCCAGCTCACCTGCTGGAAGCACAGATACGCAGTATTTT.

The table lists this clonotype with a count of one. The chain links TRBV7-6 to TRBJ2-4, with 8 bases identical to TRBD2. This CDR3 comprises 17 residues. From germline, CDR1 is SGHVS and CDR2 FNYEAQ. V gave up 4 bases and J gave up 0 bases; unmatched junction bases: 8. CDR3 region: CASSSLAGELAKNIQYF. In DNA form, the CDR3 reads TGTGCCAGCAGCTCCCTAGCGGGCGAACTAGCCAAAAACATTCAGTACTTC.

This clonotype was picked up a small number of times. This rearrangement joins TRBV4-1 to TRBJ1-2, with unresolved D. V gave up 6 bases and J gave up 2 bases, with 16 bases separating them. CDR3 length: 15 residues. CDR1 is MGHRA and CDR2 is YSYEKL in the germline V gene. The CDR3 loop reads CASRPRTEPNYGYTF. In DNA, the CDR3 is TGCGCCAGCAGGCCTCGCACAGAACCAAACTATGGCTACACCTTC.

V and J are TRBV9 and TRBJ2-7; 9 bases fit TRBD1. There are 14 residues in the CDR3. Germline V CDR1 and CDR2: SGDLS, YYNGEE. V trimming: 3 bases; J trimming: 5 bases; junction bases outside the gene matches: 6. CDR3 in amino acids: CASSEGTGWDEQYF. The DNA of the CDR3 is TGTGCCAGCAGCGAGGGGACAGGGTGGGACGAGCAGTACTTC.

This chain uses TRBV21-1 with TRBJ2-3; the table's D gene call, TRBD2, was not cross checked with the DNA. TRBV21-1 is assigned pseudogene status. The CDR3 length is 16 residues. In nucleotides, the CDR3 is TGTGCCAGCAGCAACTATAGCGGAACTAGCACAGATGCGCAGTATTTT. It encodes CASSNYSGTSTDAQYF.

This clonotype has more than one count but fewer than ten. V usage is TRBV12-3 or TRBV12-4 and J usage is TRBJ2-3, with 7 bases fitting TRBD1. The CDR3 is 16 residues long. V lost 5 bases and J lost 3; bases outside the gene matches: 11. The CDR3 DNA reads as TGTGCCAGCAGTCCCCTCGGGACAGACTATACAGATACGCAGTATTTT. This gives the protein CASSPLGTDYTDTQYF.

The table lists this clonotype with a few counts. The chain is built from TRBV5-1 and TRBJ2-4, with D maybe TRBD1 (6 bases). Trimming took off 0 bases at V and 3 bases at J, with 10 bases between the two ends. The CDR3 runs 15 residues. The germline V gene encodes CDR1 SGHRS and CDR2 YFSETQ. The CDR3 DNA reads TGCGCCAGCAGCTTGGGTCAGGGGAACAAAAACATTCAGTACTTC. The encoded protein is CASSLGQGNKNIQYF.

In DNA form, the CDR3 reads TGTGCCATCAGTGAGTCGAAGTTTGCGAACACTGAAGCTTTCTTT. Residues: CAISESKFANTEAFF. This chain uses TRBV10-3 with TRBJ1-1; D remains unclear. The CDR3 runs to 15 residues. CDR1 is ENHRY, CDR2 SYGVKD, per germline. V gave up 0 bases and J gave up 1 base, with 9 bases separating them.

Here the CDR3 DNA reads TGTGCCAGCACCCCAGCGAATGGCTATGGCTACACCTTC. Its translation: CASTPANGYGYTF. The gene calls are TRBV7-9 and TRBJ1-2; D ambiguous. Germline V lookup: CDR1 SEHNR, CDR2 FQNEAQ (reference sequence). Trimming cost V 7 bases and J 4 bases, with 13 bases left between them. This CDR3 is built from 13 residues.

The chain recombines TRBV2 with TRBJ2-5; a weak D match, TRBD2 (5 bases). CDR1 is SNHLY, CDR2 FYNNEI, per germline. Trimming removed 6 bases at V and 2 bases at J, with 13 bases between. The CDR3 sequence is 14 residues long. The CDR3 DNA reads as TGTGCCAGCAGCGAACAACGGGGACAAGAGACCCAGTACTTC. Its translation: CASSEQRGQETQYF. Full variable domain (missing parts from reference TRBV2 and TRBJ2-5): EPEVTQTPSHQVTQMGQEVILRCVPISNHLYFYWYRQILGQKVEFLVSFYNNEISEKSEIFDDQFSVERPDGSNFTLKIRSTKLEDSAMYFCASSEQRGQETQYFGPGTRLLVL.

The V and J genes are TRBV7-3 and TRBJ1-6; 9 nucleotides match TRBD1. Germline V lookup: CDR1 SGHTA, CDR2 FQGTGA. The CDR3 totals 18 residues. J was trimmed by 6 bases and V by 1 base; bases with no gene match: 10. The CDR3 coding sequence is TGTGCCAGCAGCTTAAGGGGACAGGGCCATTTGGGTAATTCACCCCTCCACTTT. It specifies CASSLRGQGHLGNSPLHF.

The chain is built from TRBV12-3 or TRBV12-4 and TRBJ2-1; 12 bases align to TRBD2. The CDR3 is 16 residues long. V shed 2 bases, J shed 13 bases, and the junction held 12 bases outside the gene matches. DNA for the CDR3: TGTGCCAGCAGTTTATACGGACTAGCGGGGCAAGAGACCCAGTTCTTC. Its translation: CASSLYGLAGQETQFF.

This clonotype appeared a few times. This chain links TRBV29-1 with TRBJ2-7; D call uncertain. The V end lost 2 bases, the J end lost 2 bases, and 10 bases lay between the germline ends. The CDR3 runs 13 residues. Germline CDR1 reads SQVTM; CDR2 reads ANQGSEA. The CDR3 nucleotides read TGCAGCGTTGAAAAGGACGGCCCCTACGAGCAGTACTTC. It specifies CSVEKDGPYEQYF.

Only a few counts were recorded for this clonotype. V usage is TRBV12-3 or TRBV12-4 and J usage is TRBJ2-4, with no clear D. The end of the DNA is better explained by TRBJ2-7, so the J call may be wrong. CDR3 size: 12 residues. This chain's CDR3 is CASSLVVNEQYF. The CDR3 coding sequence is TGTGCCAGCAGTTTAGTGGTAAACGAGCAGTACTTC.

This clonotype was found a few times. The rearrangement joins TRBV29-1 to TRBJ2-7; 9 bases align to TRBD1. This CDR3 has 12 residues. Germline CDR1 SQVTM, CDR2 ANQGSEA. V gave up 7 bases and J gave up 6 bases; unmatched junction bases: 7. The CDR3 here is CSGGQGFLEQYF. CDR3 in DNA: TGCAGCGGGGGACAGGGATTCCTCGAGCAGTACTTC.

The chain is built from TRBV20-1 and TRBJ2-3, with TRBD2 as a possible D gene (5 bases). Per germline, CDR1 DFQATT and CDR2 SNEGSKA (reference sequence). Trimming pared 6 bases from V and 5 bases from J, leaving 18 bases between. The CDR3 is made up of 14 amino acids. The CDR3 DNA reads as TGCAGTGCGTCCGGGATCCCGTATCAAGATACGCAGTATTTT. Encoded protein: CSASGIPYQDTQYF.

The chain combines TRBV12-3 or TRBV12-4 with TRBJ1-2, with D possibly matching TRBD1 (6 bases). The CDR3 totals 15 residues. V lost 5 bases, J lost 2 bases, and 15 bases lay in between. CDR3 bases: TGTGCCAGCAGTCCCAACAGGGAGAAAAACTATGGCTACACCTTC. Encoded protein: CASSPNREKNYGYTF.

The V gene is TRBV28, the J gene TRBJ2-6, with D tentatively TRBD1 (6 bases). V was cut by 2 bases and J by 5 bases, with 22 bases left in between. The CDR3 has 19 amino acids. Germline V gene sequence: CDR1 MDHEN, CDR2 SYDVKM. This CDR3 is CASSLVQGASEDRANVLTF. CDR3 bases: TGTGCCAGCAGTTTAGTACAGGGTGCTTCAGAAGACAGGGCCAACGTCCTGACTTTC.

On this clonotype: The junction differs from germline at one of its ends, possibly a read error. V usage is TRBV13 and J usage is TRBJ2-5; D might be TRBD1 (6 bases). The CDR3 length is 15 residues. In germline, CDR1 is PRHDT, CDR2 FYEKMQ (reference sequence). The CDR3 region is CASSLGRYRVEEQYF. Written as DNA, the CDR3 is TGCGCCAGCAGCTTAGGCAGGTACAGGGTGGAGGAGCAGTACTTC.